This TCR beta chain emerged from a study of OX40 agonist ivuxolimab in advanced cancers. Germline CDR1 reads MNHEY; CDR2 reads SMNVEV (reference sequence). This CDR3 comprises 12 residues. With 0 bases removed from V and 5 bases from J, the gap between germline ends came to 2 bases. This clone was seen only once. Cycle 7 day 1, cycle 4 day 1, and baseline were the timepoints at which blood was sampled. Produced via immunoSEQ multiplex PCR; TCRdb's table is partial and in-frame only. The sample holds roughly 41,000 clones, approximately 83% seen once. V gene TRBV27 combines with J gene TRBJ1-5, with no clear D. Specimen: CD4+ or CD8+ T cells sorted from blood, collected in a trial of the OX40 agonist ivuxolimab. This clonotype was sampled from an adult with an advanced solid tumor such as melanoma, head and neck, liver or kidney cancer. The CDR3 region is CASSLSDQPQHF. The CDR3 DNA reads as TGTGCCAGCAGTTTATCGGATCAGCCCCAGCATTTT.